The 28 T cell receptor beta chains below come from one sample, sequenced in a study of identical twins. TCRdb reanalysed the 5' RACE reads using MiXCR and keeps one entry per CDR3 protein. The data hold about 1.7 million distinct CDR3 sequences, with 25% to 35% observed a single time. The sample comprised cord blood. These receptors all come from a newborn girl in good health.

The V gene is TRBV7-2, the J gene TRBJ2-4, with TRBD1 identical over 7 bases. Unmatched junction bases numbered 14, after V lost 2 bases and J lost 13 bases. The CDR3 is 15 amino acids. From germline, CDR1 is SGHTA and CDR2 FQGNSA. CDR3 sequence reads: CASSLYRRGFNEQYF. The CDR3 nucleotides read TGTGCCAGCAGCTTATATCGCAGGGGGTTCAATGAGCAGTACTTC.

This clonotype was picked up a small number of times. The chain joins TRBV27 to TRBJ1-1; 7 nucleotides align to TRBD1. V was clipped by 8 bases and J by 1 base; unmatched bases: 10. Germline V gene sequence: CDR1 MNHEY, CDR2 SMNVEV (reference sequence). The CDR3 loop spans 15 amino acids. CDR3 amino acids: CASSPQTGTNTEAFF. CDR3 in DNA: TGTGCCAGCTCACCACAGACAGGGACGAACACTGAAGCTTTCTTT.

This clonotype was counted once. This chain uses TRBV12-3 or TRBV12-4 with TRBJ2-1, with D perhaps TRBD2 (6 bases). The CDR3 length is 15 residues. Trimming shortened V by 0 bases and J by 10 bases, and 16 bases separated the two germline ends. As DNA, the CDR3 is TGTGCCAGCAGTTTAGCCGGGACTTCCTCCTACGAGCAGTTCTTC. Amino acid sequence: CASSLAGTSSYEQFF.

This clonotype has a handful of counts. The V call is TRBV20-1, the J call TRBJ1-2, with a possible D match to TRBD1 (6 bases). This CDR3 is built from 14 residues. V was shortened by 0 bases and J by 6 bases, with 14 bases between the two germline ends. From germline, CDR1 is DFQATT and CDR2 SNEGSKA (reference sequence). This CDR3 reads CSARESGHRHGYTF. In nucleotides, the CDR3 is TGCAGTGCTAGAGAGTCGGGACATCGCCATGGCTACACCTTC.

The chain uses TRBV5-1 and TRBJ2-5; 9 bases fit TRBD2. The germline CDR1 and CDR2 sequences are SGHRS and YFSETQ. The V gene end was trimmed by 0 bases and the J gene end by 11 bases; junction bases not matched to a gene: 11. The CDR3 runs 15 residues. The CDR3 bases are TGCGCCAGCAGCTTGGCGAGCGGGAGGTTGGATGAGCAGTACTTC. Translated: CASSLASGRLDEQYF.

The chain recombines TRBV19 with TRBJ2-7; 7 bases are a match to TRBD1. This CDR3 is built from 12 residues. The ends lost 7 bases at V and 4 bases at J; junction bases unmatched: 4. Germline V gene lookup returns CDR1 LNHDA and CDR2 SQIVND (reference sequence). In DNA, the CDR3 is TGTGCCAGTAACAGGGGAGCTTACGAGCAGTACTTC. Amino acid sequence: CASNRGAYEQYF. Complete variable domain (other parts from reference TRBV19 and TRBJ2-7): DGGITQSPKYLFRKEGQNVTLSCEQNLNHDAMYWYRQDPGQGLRLIYYSQIVNDFQKGDIAEGYSVSREKKESFPLTVTSAQKNPTAFYLCASNRGAYEQYFGPGTRLTVT.

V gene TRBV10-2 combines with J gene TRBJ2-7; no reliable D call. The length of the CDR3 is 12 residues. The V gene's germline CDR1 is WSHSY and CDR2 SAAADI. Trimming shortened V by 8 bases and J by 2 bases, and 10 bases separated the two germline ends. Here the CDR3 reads CASAEETYEQYF. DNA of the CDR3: TGCGCCAGCGCTGAAGAAACCTACGAGCAGTACTTC.

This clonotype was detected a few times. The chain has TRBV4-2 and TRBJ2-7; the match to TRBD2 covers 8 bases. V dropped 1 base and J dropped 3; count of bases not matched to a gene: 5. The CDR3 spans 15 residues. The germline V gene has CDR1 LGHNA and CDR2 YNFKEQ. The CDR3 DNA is TGTGCCAGCAGCCAAGTCCTAGCGGGTAACTACGAGCAGTACTTC. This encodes CASSQVLAGNYEQYF.

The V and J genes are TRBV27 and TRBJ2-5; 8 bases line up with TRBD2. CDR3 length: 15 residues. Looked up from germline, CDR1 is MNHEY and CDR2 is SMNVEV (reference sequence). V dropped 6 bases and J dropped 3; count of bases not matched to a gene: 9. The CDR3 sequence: CASRRIAGFKETQYF. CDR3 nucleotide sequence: TGTGCCAGCAGGCGTATAGCGGGGTTCAAAGAGACCCAGTACTTC.

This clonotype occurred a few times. CDR3 in DNA: TGCAGTGCTACCGGGGGGTGGACTGGAAACACCATATATTTT. Translation: CSATGGWTGNTIYF. The chain uses TRBV20-1 and TRBJ1-3; tentatively, D is TRBD1 (5 bases). CDR1 is DFQATT and CDR2 is SNEGSKA in the germline V gene (reference sequence). The CDR3 runs to 14 residues. V was cut by 4 bases and J by 2 bases, with 12 bases left in between.

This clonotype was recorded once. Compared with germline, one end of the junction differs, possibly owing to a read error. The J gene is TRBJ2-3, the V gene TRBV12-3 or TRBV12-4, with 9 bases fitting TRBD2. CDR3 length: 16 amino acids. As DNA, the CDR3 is TGTGCCAGCAGCCTTAGCGGGGGCCTCGTCGCAGATGCGCAGTATTTT. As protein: CASSLSGGLVADAQYF.

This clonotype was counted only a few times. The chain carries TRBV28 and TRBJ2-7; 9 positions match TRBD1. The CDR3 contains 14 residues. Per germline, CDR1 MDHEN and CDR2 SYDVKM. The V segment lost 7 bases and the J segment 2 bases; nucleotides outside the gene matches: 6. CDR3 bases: TGTGCCAGCACCCCTCGACAGGGGGCCTACGAGCAGTACTTC. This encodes CASTPRQGAYEQYF.

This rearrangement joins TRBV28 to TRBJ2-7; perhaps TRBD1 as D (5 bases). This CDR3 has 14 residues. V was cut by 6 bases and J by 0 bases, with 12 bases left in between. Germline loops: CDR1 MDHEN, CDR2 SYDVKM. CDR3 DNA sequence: TGTGCCAGCAGCCCACCCGACAGCTCCTACGAGCAGTACTTC. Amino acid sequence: CASSPPDSSYEQYF.

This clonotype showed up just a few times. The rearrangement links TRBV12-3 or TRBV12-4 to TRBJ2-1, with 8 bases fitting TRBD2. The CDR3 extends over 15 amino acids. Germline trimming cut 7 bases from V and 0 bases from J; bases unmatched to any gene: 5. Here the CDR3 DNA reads TGTGCCAGCACCAAGCGGGGGAGCTCCTACAATGAGCAGTTCTTC. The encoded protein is CASTKRGSSYNEQFF.

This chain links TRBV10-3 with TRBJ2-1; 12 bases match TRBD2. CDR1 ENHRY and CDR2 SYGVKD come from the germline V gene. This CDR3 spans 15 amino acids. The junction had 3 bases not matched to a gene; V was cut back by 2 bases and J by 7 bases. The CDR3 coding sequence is TGTGCCATCAGTGAGGCTAGCGGGAGGGGGAATGAGCAGTTCTTC. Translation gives CAISEASGRGNEQFF.

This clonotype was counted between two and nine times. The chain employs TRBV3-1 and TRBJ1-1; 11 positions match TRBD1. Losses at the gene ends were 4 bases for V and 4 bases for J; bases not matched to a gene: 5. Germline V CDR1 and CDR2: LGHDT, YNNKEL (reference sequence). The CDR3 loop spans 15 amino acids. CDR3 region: CASSPPGTGGTEAFF. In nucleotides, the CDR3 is TGTGCCAGCAGCCCCCCCGGGACAGGGGGCACTGAAGCTTTCTTT.

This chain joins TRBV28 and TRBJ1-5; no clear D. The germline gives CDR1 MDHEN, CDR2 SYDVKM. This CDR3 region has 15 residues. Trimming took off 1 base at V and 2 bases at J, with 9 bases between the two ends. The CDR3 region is CASSLFPTGNQPQHF. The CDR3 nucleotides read TGTGCCAGCAGTTTATTCCCCACGGGCAATCAGCCCCAGCATTTT.

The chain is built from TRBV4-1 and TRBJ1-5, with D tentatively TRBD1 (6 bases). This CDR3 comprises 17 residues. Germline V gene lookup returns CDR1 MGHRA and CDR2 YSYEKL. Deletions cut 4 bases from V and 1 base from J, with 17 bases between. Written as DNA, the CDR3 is TGCGCCAGCAGCCTATACTGGACAGCCCAAAGCAATCAGCCCCAGCATTTT. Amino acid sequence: CASSLYWTAQSNQPQHF.

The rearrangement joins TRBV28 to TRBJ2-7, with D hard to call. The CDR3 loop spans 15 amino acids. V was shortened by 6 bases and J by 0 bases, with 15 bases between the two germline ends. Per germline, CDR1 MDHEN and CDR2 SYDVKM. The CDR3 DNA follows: TGTGCCAGCAGACCCGAGAGGCGCTTCTCCTACGAGCAGTACTTC. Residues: CASRPERRFSYEQYF.

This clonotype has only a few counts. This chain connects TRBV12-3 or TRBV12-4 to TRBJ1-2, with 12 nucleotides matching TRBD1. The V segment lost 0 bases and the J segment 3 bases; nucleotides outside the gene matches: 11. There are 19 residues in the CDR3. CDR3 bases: TGTGCCAGCAGTTTAGCGCTAAGGGGACAGGGGGCATTTGACTATGGCTACACCTTC. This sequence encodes CASSLALRGQGAFDYGYTF.

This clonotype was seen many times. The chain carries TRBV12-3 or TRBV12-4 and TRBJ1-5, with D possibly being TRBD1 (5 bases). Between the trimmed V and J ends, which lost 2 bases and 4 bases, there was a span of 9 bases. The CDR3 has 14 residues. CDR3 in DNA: TGTGCCAGCAGTTTATCGGGGGTTAATCAGCCCCAGCATTTT. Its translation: CASSLSGVNQPQHF.

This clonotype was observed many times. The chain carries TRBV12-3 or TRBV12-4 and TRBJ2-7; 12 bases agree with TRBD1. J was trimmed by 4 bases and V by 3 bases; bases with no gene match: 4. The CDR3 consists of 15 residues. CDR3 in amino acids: CASSFSGQGAYEQYF. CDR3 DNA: TGTGCCAGCAGTTTTTCGGGACAGGGGGCTTACGAGCAGTACTTC.

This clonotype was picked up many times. The CDR3 DNA sequence: TGTGCCAGCAGTCCCGGGACAGTTAACATTCAGTACTTC. Encoded protein: CASSPGTVNIQYF. The V gene is TRBV12-3 or TRBV12-4, the J gene TRBJ2-4; 7 bases are shared with TRBD1. The CDR3 loop spans 13 amino acids. The trim removed 5 bases at V and 7 bases at J, leaving 5 bases unmatched.

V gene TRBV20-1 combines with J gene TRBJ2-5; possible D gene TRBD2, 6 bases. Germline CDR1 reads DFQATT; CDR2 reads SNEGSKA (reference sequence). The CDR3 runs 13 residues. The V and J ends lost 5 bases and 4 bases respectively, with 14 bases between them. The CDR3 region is CSALIGGGETQYF. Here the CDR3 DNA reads TGCAGTGCTTTAATCGGGGGAGGAGAGACCCAGTACTTC.

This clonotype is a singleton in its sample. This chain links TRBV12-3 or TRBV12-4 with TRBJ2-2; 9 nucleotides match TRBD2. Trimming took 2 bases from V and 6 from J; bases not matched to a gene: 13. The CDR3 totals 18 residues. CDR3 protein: CASSLRRLAGSRAGELFF. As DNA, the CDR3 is TGTGCCAGCAGTTTAAGGCGGCTAGCGGGGAGTAGGGCCGGGGAGCTGTTTTTT.

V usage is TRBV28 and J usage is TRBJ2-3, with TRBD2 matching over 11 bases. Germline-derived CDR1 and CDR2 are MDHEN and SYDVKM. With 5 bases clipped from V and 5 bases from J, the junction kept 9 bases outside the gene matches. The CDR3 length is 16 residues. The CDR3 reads CASSRTTSGSGDTQYF. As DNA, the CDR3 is TGTGCCAGCAGTCGAACAACTAGCGGGAGTGGAGATACGCAGTATTTT. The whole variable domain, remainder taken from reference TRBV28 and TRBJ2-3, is DVKVTQSSRYLVKRTGEKVFLECVQDMDHENMFWYRQDPGLGLRLIYFSYDVKMKEKGDIPEGYSVSREKKERFSLILESASTNQTSMYLCASSRTTSGSGDTQYFGPGTRLTVL.

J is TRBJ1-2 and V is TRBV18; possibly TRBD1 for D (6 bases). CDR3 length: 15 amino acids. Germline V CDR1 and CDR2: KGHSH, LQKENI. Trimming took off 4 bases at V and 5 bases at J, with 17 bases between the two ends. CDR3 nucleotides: TGTGCCAGCTCACGTACTTGGGCAGGGGAGTATGGCTACACCTTC. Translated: CASSRTWAGEYGYTF.

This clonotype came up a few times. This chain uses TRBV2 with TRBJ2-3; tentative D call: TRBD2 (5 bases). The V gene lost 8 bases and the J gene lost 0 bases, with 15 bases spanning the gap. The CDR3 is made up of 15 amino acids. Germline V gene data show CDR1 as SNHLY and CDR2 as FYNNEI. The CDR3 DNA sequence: TGTGCCAGCGCCGGGATAACCCTTAGCACAGATACGCAGTATTTT. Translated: CASAGITLSTDTQYF.